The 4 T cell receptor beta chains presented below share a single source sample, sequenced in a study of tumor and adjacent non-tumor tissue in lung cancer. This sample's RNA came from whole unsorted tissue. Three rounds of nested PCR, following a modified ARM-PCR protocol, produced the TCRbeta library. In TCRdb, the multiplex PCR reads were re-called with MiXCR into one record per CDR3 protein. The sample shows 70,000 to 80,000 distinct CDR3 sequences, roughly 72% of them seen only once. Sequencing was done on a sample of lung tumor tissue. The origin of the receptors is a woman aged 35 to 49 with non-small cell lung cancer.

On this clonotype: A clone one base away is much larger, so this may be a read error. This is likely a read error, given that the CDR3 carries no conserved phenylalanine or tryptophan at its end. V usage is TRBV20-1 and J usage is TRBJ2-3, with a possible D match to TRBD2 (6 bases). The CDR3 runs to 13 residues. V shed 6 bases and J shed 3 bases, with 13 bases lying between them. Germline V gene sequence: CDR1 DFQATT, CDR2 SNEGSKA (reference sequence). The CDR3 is CSASSGRTDTQYL. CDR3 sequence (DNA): TGCAGTGCCAGTAGCGGAAGAACAGATACGCAGTATCTT.

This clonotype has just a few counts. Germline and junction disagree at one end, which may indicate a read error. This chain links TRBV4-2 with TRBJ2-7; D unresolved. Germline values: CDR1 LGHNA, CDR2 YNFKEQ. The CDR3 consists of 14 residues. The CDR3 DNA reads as TGTGCCTGCAGTAATGATGGCGCATCCTACGAGCAGTACTTC. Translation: CACSNDGASYEQYF.

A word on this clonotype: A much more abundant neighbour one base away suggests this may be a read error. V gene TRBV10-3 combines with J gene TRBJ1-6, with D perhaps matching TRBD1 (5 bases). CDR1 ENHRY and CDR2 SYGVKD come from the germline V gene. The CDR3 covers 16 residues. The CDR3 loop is CAKDKGLRSYNSPLHF. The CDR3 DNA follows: TGTGCGAAGGACAAGGGGCTGAGGTCCTATAATTCACCCCTCCACTTT.

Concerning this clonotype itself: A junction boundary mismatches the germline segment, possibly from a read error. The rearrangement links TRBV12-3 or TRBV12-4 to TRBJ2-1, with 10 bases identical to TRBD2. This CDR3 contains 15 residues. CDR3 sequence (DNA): TGTGCCAGCAGTCGATCCAGGACTAGCGGAAGTGAGCAATTCTTC. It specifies CASSRSRTSGSEQFF.